This T cell receptor (beta chain) stems from a study of response to subunit inactivated influenza vaccine. Findings and caveats of the study: Each seasonal influenza vaccination, the authors suggested, recruits few new T cells.

Turning to this clonotype: Its antigen remains unknown.

TCRdb recomputed calls from the RT-PCR reads with MiXCR, one row per CDR3 protein. The sample shows 250,000 to 350,000 distinct CDR3 sequences, approximately 23% of them seen only once. The CDR3 contains 14 residues. Trimming stripped 2 bases from V and 0 bases from J, with 5 bases between. Germline CDR1 and CDR2: MNHEY and SVGEGT. The sequencing here drew on PBMCs from blood, taken about 20 months after vaccination. This chain links TRBV6-2 or TRBV6-3 with TRBJ1-5; D unclear. The receptor was derived from a man aged 50 to 69 who received an inactivated influenza vaccine. The CDR3: CASSYRGSNQPQHF. The CDR3 nucleotides are TGTGCCAGCAGTTACCGGGGTAGCAATCAGCCCCAGCATTTT.